These 10 T cell receptor beta chains share one sample of origin, sequenced in a study of identical twins (dated by TCRdb to 2016 to 2017). Library preparation was by 5' RACE. Sequencing was performed on an Illumina HiSeq 2000. Using fastp trimming at Q25 and MiXCR clonotype assembly, TCRdb reanalyzed the public sequencing data and kept in-frame beta chains. CDR3 protein sequences are deduplicated, and each keeps its most common genes and DNA. This sample lists hundreds of thousands of distinct CDR3 sequences; about 8% were detected once. The ten most abundant clones make up more than 2% of the sample. This sample was shared with a second study, whose subject was yellow fever vaccine responses in identical twins.

Sequenced: memory (CD45RO+) T cells sorted from blood. What the cell subset or site label conveys for this sample: CD45RO+ enriched T cells. The source of these receptors is a young woman in good health.

The V and J genes are TRBV12-3 or TRBV12-4 and TRBJ1-6; no definite D call. The CDR3 consists of 13 residues. Deletions cut 6 bases from V and 11 bases from J, with 14 bases between. In nucleotides, the CDR3 is TGTGCCAGCAGGGATATGGGTCCGACACCCCTCCACTTT. It is translated as CASRDMGPTPLHF.

This clonotype came up a few times. This sequence joins TRBV11-3 and TRBJ2-7; 8 nucleotides line up with TRBD1. V lost 5 bases to trimming and J lost 3 bases; unmatched junction nucleotides: 9. Germline values: CDR1 SGHNT, CDR2 YENEEA. The CDR3 contains 15 residues. The CDR3: CASSIGQGSYYEQYF. CDR3 sequence (DNA): TGTGCCAGCAGCATAGGACAGGGTTCCTACTACGAGCAGTACTTC.

The CDR3 coding sequence is TGTGCCAGCAGCCAAGGGACGGTGAACACTGAAGCTTTCTTT. This encodes CASSQGTVNTEAFF. The chain is built from TRBV3-1 and TRBJ1-1, with no clear D. Germline V gives CDR1 LGHDT, CDR2 YNNKEL (reference sequence). This CDR3 spans 14 amino acids. The V and J ends lost 1 base and 0 bases respectively, with 6 bases between them.

At least ten counts were recorded for this clonotype. The gene calls are TRBV7-6 and TRBJ2-1, with a possible D match to TRBD2 (6 bases). V was trimmed by 1 base and J by 5 bases, leaving 9 bases between them. In germline, CDR1 is SGHVS, CDR2 FNYEAQ. The CDR3 totals 14 residues. The CDR3 loop is CASSLGRGNNEQFF. As DNA, the CDR3 is TGTGCCAGCAGCTTAGGTCGGGGGAACAATGAGCAGTTCTTC. The full variable domain, completed using reference TRBV7-6 and TRBJ2-1, is GAGVSQSPRYKVTKRGQDVALRCDPISGHVSLYWYRQALGQGPEFLTYFNYEAQQDKSGLPNDRFSAERPEGSISTLTIQRTEQRDSAMYRCASSLGRGNNEQFFGPGTRLTVL.

This chain connects TRBV28 to TRBJ2-3, with D perhaps TRBD2 (6 bases). Deletions cut 2 bases from V and 5 bases from J, with 11 bases between. This CDR3 contains 14 residues. Germline loops: CDR1 MDHEN, CDR2 SYDVKM. The CDR3: CASSLILARDTQYF. The CDR3 bases are TGTGCCAGCAGTTTAATACTAGCTCGAGATACGCAGTATTTT.

The chain joins TRBV7-6 to TRBJ2-1; 11 bases agree with TRBD2. Trimming cost V 0 bases and J 9 bases; bases outside gene matches: 7. Per germline, CDR1 SGHVS and CDR2 FNYEAQ. CDR3 size: 16 residues. DNA for the CDR3: TGTGCCAGCAGCTTAGCTAGTACTAGCGGGAGAGGTGAGCAGTTCTTC. It is translated as CASSLASTSGRGEQFF.

This clonotype has only a few counts. V gene TRBV15 combines with J gene TRBJ1-5, with D hard to call. The V and J ends lost 0 bases and 0 bases respectively, with 6 bases between them. Germline values: CDR1 LNHNV, CDR2 YYDKDF (reference sequence). The CDR3 spans 15 residues. The CDR3 DNA sequence: TGTGCCACCAGCAGAGATCGGGTTAGCAATCAGCCCCAGCATTTT. Translated, it gives CATSRDRVSNQPQHF.

This clonotype was detected a few times. The genes are TRBV7-9 and TRBJ2-3; either TRBD1 or TRBD2 may supply D (5 bases each). Germline CDR1 SEHNR, CDR2 FQNEAQ (reference sequence). The CDR3 is 14 amino acids. The V end lost 4 bases, the J end lost 1 base, and 9 bases lay between the germline ends. The CDR3 nucleotides read TGTGCCAGCAGCTCCGGGGACGGCACAGATACGCAGTATTTT. Translated: CASSSGDGTDTQYF.

This clonotype appeared many times. The chain links TRBV15 to TRBJ2-3; 7 bases line up with TRBD1. V trimming: 9 bases; J trimming: 2 bases; junction bases outside the gene matches: 8. The V gene's germline CDR1 is LNHNV and CDR2 YYDKDF (reference sequence). CDR3 length equals 14 residues. CDR3 protein: CATARDRVTDTQYF. In DNA, the CDR3 is TGTGCCACAGCTAGAGACAGGGTCACAGATACGCAGTATTTT.

This clonotype appeared a few times. The gene calls are TRBV2 and TRBJ1-2, with a tentative D call TRBD1 (5 bases). The CDR3 totals 14 residues. The germline gives CDR1 SNHLY, CDR2 FYNNEI. V lost 4 bases, J lost 8 bases, and 17 bases lay in between. CDR3 DNA: TGTGCCAGCAGTGTCCCTATGGGGGATTGGGGCTACACCTTC. Its protein is CASSVPMGDWGYTF.